This passage covers 32 T cell receptor beta chains from one sample sequenced in a study of neoadjuvant anti-PD-1 for oral cavity cancer. Repertoires were generated with immunoSEQ multiplex PCR, while TCRdb's copy carries only in-frame clones and drops some. Here the sample spans roughly 14,000 clones, about two thirds being singletons. The sequencing here drew on PBMCs, taken before nivolumab (anti-PD-1) treatment. The origin of the receptors is a person between 35 and 79 years old with oral cavity squamous cell carcinoma.

This clone showed up just a few times. The chain links TRBV28 to TRBJ1-2; TRBD1 matches 9 bases. Trimming at V came to 4 bases and at J to 5 bases, leaving 8 bases not matched to a gene. There are 15 residues in the CDR3. CDR1 is MDHEN and CDR2 is SYDVKM in the germline V gene. DNA of the CDR3: TGTGCCAGCAGTTGGGACTCCGGGACAGGGTATGGCTACACCTTC. Translated, it gives CASSWDSGTGYGYTF.

This clone was counted between two and nine times. The chain carries TRBV7-2 and TRBJ1-1, with no clear D. V dropped 2 bases and J dropped 0 bases, with 7 bases sitting between them. This CDR3 has 14 residues. Germline CDR1 SGHTA, CDR2 FQGNSA. The CDR3 nucleotides are TGTGCCAGCAGCTTACAGGATATGAACACTGAAGCTTTCTTT. This codes for CASSLQDMNTEAFF.

This rearrangement joins TRBV5-5 to TRBJ2-7; 10 bases are shared with TRBD1. The CDR3 loop spans 15 amino acids. The V gene end was trimmed by 1 base and the J gene end by 4 bases; junction bases not matched to a gene: 5. Germline V gene data show CDR1 as SGHKS and CDR2 as YYEKEE (reference sequence). The CDR3 is CASSLRDRGWYEQYF. CDR3 sequence (DNA): TGTGCCAGCAGCTTGCGGGACAGGGGTTGGTACGAGCAGTACTTC.

This chain uses TRBV20-1 with TRBJ2-3; no definite D call. The CDR3 covers 11 residues. Trimming took 5 bases from V and 5 from J, leaving 8 bases between them. CDR1 and CDR2 (germline): DFQATT, SNEGSKA (reference sequence). Here the CDR3 reads CSAELKDTQYF. The DNA of the CDR3 is TGCAGTGCTGAGCTAAAAGATACGCAGTATTTT.

This chain connects TRBV19 to TRBJ1-1; no clear D. Germline values: CDR1 LNHDA, CDR2 SQIVND (reference sequence). The CDR3 is 13 residues long. Between the trimmed V and J ends, which lost 6 bases and 2 bases, there was a span of 10 bases. CDR3 bases: TGTGCCAGTAGCCGTGACGGCAACACTGAAGCTTTCTTT. Residues: CASSRDGNTEAFF.

V is TRBV27 and J is TRBJ2-1; D remains ambiguous. The CDR3 has 13 amino acids. V lost 0 bases and J 4 bases, leaving 4 bases between the germline ends. From germline, CDR1 is MNHEY and CDR2 SMNVEV (reference sequence). CDR3: CASSLSDYNEQFF. DNA for the CDR3: TGTGCCAGCAGTTTATCGGATTACAATGAGCAGTTCTTC.

This chain connects TRBV19 to TRBJ1-1, with 8 bases matching TRBD1. The germline V gene has CDR1 LNHDA and CDR2 SQIVND (reference sequence). The CDR3 totals 16 residues. V shed 4 bases, J shed 4 bases, and the junction held 11 bases outside the gene matches. Here the CDR3 DNA reads TGTGCCAGTAGTACGCCCGGACAGGGTAAGTTCACTGAAGCTTTCTTT. Amino acid sequence: CASSTPGQGKFTEAFF. The full variable domain, its missing parts supplied by reference TRBV19 and TRBJ1-1, is DGGITQSPKYLFRKEGQNVTLSCEQNLNHDAMYWYRQDPGQGLRLIYYSQIVNDFQKGDIAEGYSVSREKKESFPLTVTSAQKNPTAFYLCASSTPGQGKFTEAFFGQGTRLTVV.

The chain links TRBV2 to TRBJ1-6; 7 bases are a match to TRBD1. Germline V gives CDR1 SNHLY, CDR2 FYNNEI. The CDR3 contains 13 residues. V shed 4 bases, J shed 10 bases, and the junction held 4 bases outside the gene matches. The CDR3 DNA sequence: TGTGCCAGCAGTGGACAGGGTGAGTCACCCCTCCACTTT. Amino acids: CASSGQGESPLHF.

The CDR3 reads CASSLRLAASEQFF. Here the CDR3 DNA reads TGTGCCAGCAGCTTAAGACTAGCGGCTAGTGAGCAGTTCTTC. V gene TRBV7-8 combines with J gene TRBJ2-1; 9 bases agree with TRBD2. Germline-derived CDR1 and CDR2 are SGHVS and FQNEAQ. Trimming removed 2 bases from V and 9 bases from J; junction bases left unmatched: 5. The CDR3 consists of 14 residues.

This chain uses TRBV5-1 with TRBJ2-2; TRBD1 agrees at 7 bases. CDR3 length: 15 residues. Germline trimming cut 6 bases from V and 0 bases from J; bases unmatched to any gene: 5. Per the germline V gene, CDR1 is SGHRS and CDR2 is YFSETQ. The CDR3 loop is CASTRDRPNTGELFF. CDR3 DNA sequence: TGCGCCAGCACTCGGGACAGACCGAACACCGGGGAGCTGTTTTTT.

V and J are TRBV7-9 and TRBJ2-3; D is uncertain. The germline CDR1 and CDR2 sequences are SEHNR and FQNEAQ (reference sequence). The CDR3 is 13 amino acids. V was shortened by 5 bases and J by 7 bases, with 13 bases between the two germline ends. CDR3 DNA: TGTGCCAGCAGCGCCCGACGTGGAAATACGCAGTATTTT. Translating it yields CASSARRGNTQYF.

This chain uses TRBV6-5 with TRBJ1-1; D may be TRBD1 (5 bases). Germline assignment: CDR1 MNHEY and CDR2 SVGAGI. The V end was cut by 3 bases, the J end by 0 bases, with 14 bases between. This CDR3 has 16 residues. The CDR3 DNA is TGTGCCAGCAGTTATTCCGGGCAGGGAGTGAACACTGAAGCTTTCTTT. Translation gives CASSYSGQGVNTEAFF.

The chain combines TRBV5-1 with TRBJ1-2; 9 positions agree with TRBD1. The V and J ends lost 3 bases and 8 bases, in that order; junction bases with no gene match: 2. The CDR3 contains 12 residues. Germline V lookup: CDR1 SGHRS, CDR2 YFSETQ. Here the CDR3 DNA reads TGCGCCAGCAGCTGGGACAGGGTCGGCTACACCTTC. Protein product: CASSWDRVGYTF.

This clone appeared a few times. The CDR3 DNA follows: TGTGCCAGCAGCGCTGAGTCATACGAGCAGTACTTC. As protein: CASSAESYEQYF. The chain recombines TRBV7-9 with TRBJ2-7; no clear D. V lost 5 bases and J 4 bases, leaving 9 bases between the germline ends. This CDR3 has 12 residues. Germline V lookup: CDR1 SEHNR, CDR2 FQNEAQ (reference sequence).

This clone was detected only a few times. The rearrangement joins TRBV7-3 to TRBJ1-5; D call uncertain. The CDR3 sequence is 15 residues long. Deletions cut 4 bases from V and 2 bases from J, with 12 bases between. Germline-derived CDR1 and CDR2 are SGHTA and FQGTGA. DNA for the CDR3: TGTGCCAGCAGCTCCGCGGGCTTGGGCAATCAGCCCCAGCATTTT. Translating it yields CASSSAGLGNQPQHF.

The chain couples TRBV4-1 to TRBJ2-2; TRBD2 agrees at 7 bases. Germline values: CDR1 MGHRA, CDR2 YSYEKL. The CDR3 is 16 amino acids. V was pared by 4 bases and J by 2 bases, with 7 bases of the junction left unmatched. CDR3 region: CASSRRRETNTGELFF. The CDR3 region has the DNA TGCGCCAGCAGCCGTAGGCGGGAGACCAACACCGGGGAGCTGTTTTTT.

The CDR3 loop reads CASSYYDRGPYNEQFF. The CDR3 DNA reads TGTGCCAGCAGTTACTACGACAGGGGACCCTACAATGAGCAGTTCTTC. V and J are TRBV6-6 and TRBJ2-1; TRBD1 matches at 8 bases. Germline CDR1 reads MNHNY; CDR2 reads SVGAGI (reference sequence). The trim removed 1 base at V and 2 bases at J, leaving 4 bases unmatched. There are 16 residues in the CDR3.

The CDR3 protein is CASSQDRVADTQYF. CDR3 coding DNA: TGCGCCAGCAGCCAAGATAGGGTCGCAGATACGCAGTATTTT. The V call is TRBV4-1, the J call TRBJ2-3; D unclear. The CDR3 totals 14 residues. Trimming removed 0 bases from V and 4 bases from J, with 8 bases in between. Per germline, CDR1 MGHRA and CDR2 YSYEKL.

This chain connects TRBV7-9 to TRBJ2-3, with D hard to call. This CDR3 contains 10 residues. Germline V gene sequence: CDR1 SEHNR, CDR2 FQNEAQ (reference sequence). Between the trimmed V and J ends, which lost 7 bases and 4 bases, there was a span of 3 bases. The CDR3 region is CASNSDTQYF. In nucleotides, the CDR3 is TGTGCCAGCAACTCAGATACGCAGTATTTT.

The chain combines TRBV2 with TRBJ2-7, with D uncertain. The ends were cut back, 4 bases at V and 3 bases at J, with 4 bases in the middle. From germline, CDR1 is SNHLY and CDR2 FYNNEI. CDR3 length equals 11 residues. In nucleotides, the CDR3 is TGTGCCAGCAGTGTCGTCTACGAGCAGTACTTC. Translating gives CASSVVYEQYF.

The genes are TRBV5-1 and TRBJ2-4; tentatively, D is TRBD1 or TRBD2 (6 bases each). Deletions cut 4 bases from V and 0 bases from J, with 11 bases between. CDR1 SGHRS and CDR2 YFSETQ come from the germline V gene. CDR3 size: 15 residues. The CDR3 loop reads CASSPGALAKNIQYF. CDR3 nucleotides: TGCGCCAGCAGCCCGGGGGCTCTAGCCAAAAACATTCAGTACTTC.

This clone was detected only once. V and J are TRBV7-3 and TRBJ2-7, with D unresolved. Deletions cut 5 bases from V and 5 bases from J, with 4 bases between. This CDR3 spans 10 amino acids. Germline CDR1 is SGHTA and CDR2 is FQGTGA. CDR3 sequence: CASSRHEQYF. As DNA, the CDR3 is TGTGCCAGCAGCAGACACGAGCAGTACTTC.

The rearrangement links TRBV29-1 to TRBJ2-3; D is possibly TRBD2 (5 bases). V was pared by 1 base and J by 4 bases, with 9 bases between. The germline CDR1 and CDR2 sequences are SQVTM and ANQGSEA. This CDR3 contains 13 residues. The DNA of the CDR3 is TGCAGCGTTGAAGCTCCGGGGTCAGATACGCAGTATTTT. It encodes CSVEAPGSDTQYF.

This chain joins TRBV7-8 and TRBJ1-2; D remains unclear. The V and J ends lost 4 bases and 6 bases respectively, with 21 bases between them. CDR3 size: 16 residues. CDR1 is SGHVS and CDR2 is FQNEAQ in the germline V gene. CDR3 residues: CASSSRRPQKGNGYTF. CDR3 DNA: TGTGCCAGCAGCTCCCGGCGCCCCCAGAAAGGGAATGGCTACACCTTC.

This clone came up once. J is TRBJ1-1 and V is TRBV10-3; possibly TRBD1 for D (6 bases). V shed 6 bases and J shed 0 bases, with 20 bases lying between them. The CDR3 runs 17 residues. The germline V gene has CDR1 ENHRY and CDR2 SYGVKD. CDR3 in DNA: TGTGCCATCAGCGCCCATGAGGGGGGACACATGAACACTGAAGCTTTCTTT. It specifies CAISAHEGGHMNTEAFF.

This rearrangement joins TRBV5-1 to TRBJ2-2; D is possibly TRBD2 (5 bases). Trimming took 4 bases from V and 0 from J, leaving 13 bases between them. CDR3 length: 16 residues. The germline V gene has CDR1 SGHRS and CDR2 YFSETQ. This CDR3 reads CASSPGLNANTGELFF. Here the CDR3 DNA reads TGCGCCAGCAGCCCAGGACTTAATGCGAACACCGGGGAGCTGTTTTTT.

The rearrangement joins TRBV10-3 to TRBJ2-1; TRBD2 is a possible D gene (5 bases). V was cut by 4 bases and J by 8 bases, with 15 bases left in between. The V gene's germline CDR1 is ENHRY and CDR2 SYGVKD. The CDR3 loop spans 14 amino acids. CDR3 in amino acids: CAISAGTSAHEQFF. In DNA form, the CDR3 reads TGTGCCATCAGTGCGGGAACATCTGCCCATGAGCAGTTCTTC.

The rearrangement links TRBV5-1 to TRBJ2-1; tentatively, D is TRBD1 (6 bases). The length of the CDR3 is 17 residues. Trimming stripped 3 bases from V and 5 bases from J, with 21 bases between. Germline V gene lookup returns CDR1 SGHRS and CDR2 YFSETQ. This CDR3 reads CASSSSPRGVQDNEQFF. The CDR3 DNA sequence: TGCGCCAGCAGCTCCTCCCCCAGGGGCGTACAAGACAATGAGCAGTTCTTC.

The chain couples TRBV19 to TRBJ1-2, with 8 bases matching TRBD1. The CDR3 has 15 residues. Trimming at V came to 7 bases and at J to 0 bases, leaving 7 bases not matched to a gene. Germline V gene data show CDR1 as LNHDA and CDR2 as SQIVND (reference sequence). The CDR3 nucleotides read TGTGCCAGTACCCTCGGACAGGGTTCTAACTATGGCTACACCTTC. Protein: CASTLGQGSNYGYTF.

This sequence joins TRBV7-9 and TRBJ1-1; 7 nucleotides line up with TRBD1. From germline, CDR1 is SEHNR and CDR2 FQNEAQ (reference sequence). The length of the CDR3 is 12 residues. The V segment lost 3 bases and the J segment 12 bases; nucleotides outside the gene matches: 7. The CDR3 coding sequence is TGTGCCAGCAGCTTTCAACAGGGGAGGCCTTTCTTT. As protein: CASSFQQGRPFF.

This clone has only a few counts. The chain couples TRBV18 to TRBJ1-2, with a tentative D call TRBD1 (6 bases). The CDR3 loop spans 16 amino acids. CDR1 and CDR2 (germline): KGHSH, LQKENI. Trimming took off 4 bases at V and 3 bases at J, with 18 bases between the two ends. The DNA for the CDR3 is TGTGCCAGCTCACGGTGGCAATACAGGGACGACTATGGCTACACCTTC. Translation: CASSRWQYRDDYGYTF.

The rearrangement uses TRBV7-9 and TRBJ2-7; a weak D match, TRBD2 (5 bases). Per the germline V gene, CDR1 is SEHNR and CDR2 is FQNEAQ (reference sequence). V lost 2 bases to trimming and J lost 4 bases, with 6 bases between them. The CDR3 has 12 amino acids. The CDR3 bases are TGTGCCAGCAGCTTATCGGGGTACGAGCAGTACTTC. Translated: CASSLSGYEQYF.